Listed here is a single T cell receptor beta chain. The antigen this receptor binds is unknown. Base qualities are not at hand, and no much larger clone is one base apart. CD8 naive samples consisted of CD45RO-negative cells that were positively selected for CCR7, yielding a CD45RA+CCR7+ population without TemRA cells. Healthy HIV-negative adults with no recently reported acute infections or vaccinations were included as donors. Every donor was a Caucasian adult residing in Nashville, Tennessee, USA. After blood collection by leukapheresis, PBMCs were isolated using Ficoll-Histopaque density gradient centrifugation and then cryopreserved in the vapor phase of liquid nitrogen. Purity and quantity of every magnetically sorted T cell population were checked by analytical flow cytometry. Genomic DNA was isolated from each sorted fraction and quantified by UV absorbance on a Nanodrop 2000c. This specimen belongs to a study of shared clonotypes between healthy human individuals (dated by TCRdb to the early 2020s). Background on the whole study: A few men and two women, aged 18 to 49 years, made up the cohort. Per donor, leukapheresis produced somewhere between about 0.9 and 10 billion PBMCs. For each donor, CD4 naive and CD4 memory were each given three plates, CD8 naive was given two plates, and CD8 memory was given one plate. Different laboratories and diverse techniques were used to prepare libraries and sequence TCR repertoires, to increase sequencing depth and limit assay-specific biases. To estimate repertoire size and how much clonotype sharing occurs between individuals, the study deeply sequenced the blood TCR repertoires of about five healthy adults. Overall study outcomes, separate from this receptor: Clonotypes shared by all four sorted-subset donors showed higher generation probabilities than non-shared clonotypes. Because the study included a small number of donors, the genetic and exposure-history diversity represented was limited. Incomplete sequencing was indicated by rarefaction of sorted-subset datasets, despite the large sequencing depth. Pairwise subsampling indicated that sequencing depth was expected to affect the degree of clonotype sharing among donors. Larger estimated clonotype richness was generally found for naive subsets than for memory subsets. Only blood was sampled, and tissue TCR repertoires likely differ from those in blood. About 4.5% of naive CD4, 3% to 4% of naive CD8, approximately 2.2% of memory CD4, and less than 0.45% of memory CD8 clonotypes were shared across several donors.

From its cysteine to its phenylalanine, the CDR3 spans 13 amino acids. Only the CDR3 DNA is retained, 39 bases long and in frame from the first base. Looking up the germline V gene (reference sequence) yields CDR1 MNHNY and CDR2 SVGAGI. Trimming takes 2 bases from V and 8 bases from J, and the germline ends sit 10 bases apart. Using the deep immunoSEQ assay, TCR CDR3 regions were amplified from genomic DNA by multiplex PCR. Extracted genomic DNA from each cell subset was spread evenly across all wells of several immunoSEQ 96-well plates, with each plate serving as a replicate. For sorted subsets, each replicate PCR was loaded with 200 ng genomic DNA, equivalent to some 27,000 T cell genomes. Purified libraries were measured with a Qubit 3.0 fluorometer, size-checked on a Bioanalyzer 2100, and measured again with the KAPA Library Quantification kit. Every immunoSEQ 96-well plate was sequenced on a dedicated single-read 150-cycle Illumina NextSeq 550 flow cell. Per the original workflow: The immunoSEQ output contained only junctional sequences without quality scores, so filtering could not match that applied to full-length reads. Sequences were annotated with PyIR, a Python wrapper for IgBLAST v1.9, and V/J genes and CDR3 were assigned using IMGT germline references. Any read was removed if the V/J assignment was weak (E-value above 1e-6), the CDR3 was missing, or the read contained stop codons, out-of-frame junctions, or ambiguous translated residues. V3J clonotypes were defined as sequences sharing an identical inferred V gene, J gene, and CDR3 amino acid sequence. Percentage overlap between repertoires was computed as shared unique clonotypes divided by the size of the smaller repertoire. Repertoire richness was assessed with RTK rarefaction, the Chao1 estimator, and Recon v2.1 estimates of unobserved clonotypes. OLGA was used to compute generation probabilities for all TCRbeta clonotypes that the gDNA method yielded from several donors. Not all clones reach the TCRdb copy of this immuneACCESS table, which keeps in-frame sequences only. Checked studies attribute under half of the gap to unresolved V genes and leave the rest unexplained. Clone size and V and J calls were adopted from that table, with D and trimming inferred from the DNA. For this sample the table gives some 740,000 clones, of which 92% were detected only once. The ten biggest clones cover 24% of the sample.

The V gene is TRBV6-6 and the J gene is TRBJ2-1, with the D segment identity uncertain. The sequence was collected from a man aged 25 to 45 in good health. Sequenced input: naive CD8+ T cells sorted from blood. What this sample's cell subset or site label stands for: CD45RA+CCR7+. The nucleotide sequence is given as TGTGCCAGCAGTTACGAAGGGTTGTATGAGCAGTTCTTC. Its translation reads: CASSYEGLYEQFF.